A single sample gave rise to the 28 T cell receptor beta chains below, sequenced in a study of T-cell reconstitution after alpha-beta-depleted transplantation in children. Unique molecular identifiers were incorporated during preparation of the TCRbeta library. One entry per CDR3 protein results from TCRdb running MiXCR on the PCR reads. The sample shows around 100,000 distinct CDR3 sequences, about a tenth of them seen only once. The material was PBMCs, obtained before TCRalphabeta/CD19-depleted stem cell transplant. These receptors all stem from a boy aged 2 to 10 with acute lymphoblastic leukemia, due to receive a stem cell transplant.

This clonotype has a count of ten or more. J is TRBJ1-2 and V is TRBV6-5, with TRBD1 identical over 8 bases. The length of the CDR3 is 17 residues. J was trimmed by 3 bases and V by 1 base; bases with no gene match: 10. The germline CDR1 and CDR2 sequences are MNHEY and SVGAGI. The chain's CDR3 is CASSYWAGGGPHYGYTF. The CDR3 DNA reads as TGTGCCAGCAGTTACTGGGCAGGGGGCGGCCCCCACTATGGCTACACCTTC.

This clonotype showed up many times. The chain recombines TRBV5-6 with TRBJ2-1; D not certain. The V and J ends lost 4 bases and 0 bases respectively, with 11 bases between them. Germline assignment: CDR1 SGHDT and CDR2 YYEEEE. The CDR3 totals 15 residues. CDR3 nucleotides: TGTGCCAGCAGCCCCGATAAACGCTCCTACAATGAGCAGTTCTTC. Protein product: CASSPDKRSYNEQFF.

This clonotype was observed a handful of times. V gene TRBV2 combines with J gene TRBJ2-7, with TRBD2 identical over 10 bases. Germline CDR1 and CDR2: SNHLY and FYNNEI. The CDR3 length is 16 residues. J gave up 3 bases and V 6 bases, and 11 bases lay outside the gene matches. CDR3 residues: CASRAGLAGVSYEQYF. CDR3 coding DNA: TGTGCCAGCAGAGCTGGGCTAGCGGGAGTTAGCTACGAGCAGTACTTC.

CDR3 nucleotide sequence: TGTGCCAGCAGCCAAGATCAGGTGGCTTTCTTT. It specifies CASSQDQVAFF. The chain is built from TRBV3-1 and TRBJ1-1; D is ambiguous. The ends were cut back, 0 bases at V and 11 bases at J, with 7 bases in the middle. In germline, CDR1 is LGHDT, CDR2 YNNKEL (reference sequence). This CDR3 region has 11 residues.

Many counts were recorded for this clonotype. The chain has TRBV12-3 or TRBV12-4 and TRBJ2-1, with D perhaps being TRBD1 or TRBD2 (5 bases each). The CDR3 is 14 residues long. V dropped 4 bases and J dropped 7 bases, with 14 bases sitting between them. The CDR3 is CASSWDGPQNEQFF. DNA of the CDR3: TGTGCCAGCAGTTGGGACGGGCCCCAAAATGAGCAGTTCTTC.

This clonotype came up a few times. The CDR3 nucleotides are TGTGCCAGCAGTTTCGTGGGTACTGAAGCTTTCTTT. Amino acid sequence: CASSFVGTEAFF. V and J are TRBV12-3 or TRBV12-4 and TRBJ1-1; D is ambiguous. This CDR3 comprises 12 residues. V lost 3 bases to trimming and J lost 5 bases, with 7 bases between them.

This clonotype appeared once. At one end, the junction sequence differs from germline, possibly due to a read error. This chain links TRBV12-3 or TRBV12-4 with TRBJ1-6; D might be TRBD1 (6 bases). The CDR3 is made up of 14 amino acids. In nucleotides, the CDR3 is TGTGCCAGCAGTTGGGGGGGCGCAAATTCACGCCTCCACTTT. Translating it yields CASSWGGANSRLHF.

The genes are TRBV28 and TRBJ2-4; 10 bases line up with TRBD2. Germline V CDR1 and CDR2: MDHEN, SYDVKM. V shed 4 bases and J 0 bases; nucleotides not matched to a gene: 6. This CDR3 comprises 17 residues. The CDR3 nucleotides read TGTGCCAGCAGTTCGACTAGCGGGCCCCTAGCCAAAAACATTCAGTACTTC. Translated, it gives CASSSTSGPLAKNIQYF.

This clonotype was counted ten times or more. The gene calls are TRBV4-1 and TRBJ2-3; 14 nucleotides agree with TRBD2. Trimming removed 2 bases from V and 0 bases from J; junction bases left unmatched: 10. Looked up from germline, CDR1 is MGHRA and CDR2 is YSYEKL. This CDR3 comprises 20 residues. Here the CDR3 reads CASSQPGLAGAVTSTDTQYF. CDR3 nucleotide sequence: TGCGCCAGCAGCCAACCGGGACTAGCGGGAGCGGTAACTAGCACAGATACGCAGTATTTT.

The rearrangement joins TRBV5-1 to TRBJ2-3, with 13 nucleotides matching TRBD2. Per germline, CDR1 SGHRS and CDR2 YFSETQ. The J segment lost 5 bases and the V segment lost 3 bases, leaving 6 bases of the junction unmatched. This CDR3 contains 16 residues. In nucleotides, the CDR3 is TGCGCCAGCAGCTCCGGGACTAGCGGGATGGGAGATACGCAGTATTTT. This codes for CASSSGTSGMGDTQYF.

This clonotype was observed a few times. This chain joins TRBV7-8 and TRBJ2-5; the match to TRBD2 covers 10 bases. CDR1 SGHVS and CDR2 FQNEAQ come from the germline V gene. The CDR3 runs to 14 residues. J lost 5 bases, V lost 4 bases, and 4 bases had no gene match. CDR3 sequence reads: CASSSSGRSETQYF. DNA of the CDR3: TGTGCCAGCAGCTCTAGCGGGAGATCGGAGACCCAGTACTTC.

This clonotype has at least ten counts. The chain employs TRBV20-1 and TRBJ2-1; 7 bases are a match to TRBD1. The trim removed 3 bases at V and 4 bases at J, leaving 9 bases unmatched. The germline CDR1 and CDR2 sequences are DFQATT and SNEGSKA (reference sequence). CDR3 length: 15 amino acids. CDR3 nucleotides: TGCAGTGCTAGTATTGGAACAGGGGCTTACAATGAGCAGTTCTTC. This translates into CSASIGTGAYNEQFF.

The V call is TRBV20-1, the J call TRBJ1-1; the D is unclear. CDR3 length: 12 residues. Deletions cut 3 bases from V and 3 bases from J, with 8 bases between. Germline assignment: CDR1 DFQATT and CDR2 SNEGSKA (reference sequence). The CDR3 DNA sequence: TGCAGTGCTAGTCGCCGGGACACTGAAGCTTTCTTT. This codes for CSASRRDTEAFF.

V gene TRBV28 combines with J gene TRBJ2-7; D remains ambiguous. Trimming shortened V by 7 bases and J by 2 bases, and 15 bases separated the two germline ends. CDR3 length: 14 residues. Germline loops: CDR1 MDHEN, CDR2 SYDVKM. The DNA of the CDR3 is TGTGCCAGCACTCTCGACCGGCCCCCCTACGAGCAGTACTTC. Its protein product is CASTLDRPPYEQYF.

The chain recombines TRBV6-1 with TRBJ2-1, with 11 bases matching TRBD2. V shed 8 bases, J shed 5 bases, and the junction held 8 bases outside the gene matches. The germline CDR1 and CDR2 sequences are MNHNS and SASEGT. CDR3 length: 15 amino acids. The CDR3 nucleotides are TGTGCCAGCGGGAGAGGGACTAGCGGCAACAATGAGCAGTTCTTC. Its translation is CASGRGTSGNNEQFF.

This sequence joins TRBV15 and TRBJ2-7; 9 bases line up with TRBD1. The CDR3 sequence is 14 residues long. V lost 3 bases and J lost 7; bases outside the gene matches: 7. Per germline, CDR1 LNHNV and CDR2 YYDKDF (reference sequence). The DNA for the CDR3 is TGTGCCACCAGCAGGAAGGACAGGGGTGGGGAGCAGTACTTC. Protein product: CATSRKDRGGEQYF.

This clonotype was seen many times. The chain has TRBV5-1 and TRBJ2-7; 7 nucleotides align to TRBD1. With 3 bases clipped from V and 1 base from J, the junction kept 7 bases outside the gene matches. This CDR3 has 15 residues. From germline, CDR1 is SGHRS and CDR2 YFSETQ. The CDR3 nucleotides are TGCGCCAGCAGCTCCGGGACAGCAAATTCCTACGAGCAGTACTTC. Protein product: CASSSGTANSYEQYF.

This clonotype has ten or more counts. The chain has TRBV12-3 or TRBV12-4 and TRBJ2-7, with 7 bases identical to TRBD1. Trimming cost V 5 bases and J 1 base; bases outside gene matches: 2. The CDR3 has 13 amino acids. In nucleotides, the CDR3 is TGTGCCAGCAGTAGGGGGCGATCCTACGAGCAGTACTTC. Its translation is CASSRGRSYEQYF.

This clonotype was seen a handful of times. CDR3 amino acids: CATSRDVAETQYF. In DNA, the CDR3 is TGTGCCACCAGCAGAGATGTAGCTGAGACCCAGTACTTC. The genes are TRBV15 and TRBJ2-5; D is ambiguous. Germline V lookup: CDR1 LNHNV, CDR2 YYDKDF (reference sequence). The CDR3 loop spans 13 amino acids. Between the trimmed V and J ends, which lost 0 bases and 5 bases, there was a span of 7 bases.

This clonotype was counted ten times or more. The rearrangement links TRBV12-3 or TRBV12-4 to TRBJ2-1; a weak D match, TRBD1 (6 bases). The CDR3 is made up of 17 amino acids. The V end lost 4 bases, the J end lost 0 bases, and 16 bases lay between the germline ends. CDR3 protein: CASSSDLARGSYNEQFF. In DNA, the CDR3 is TGTGCCAGCAGTTCGGACCTAGCCAGGGGCTCCTACAATGAGCAGTTCTTC.

The chain recombines TRBV7-9 with TRBJ2-5; 9 bases fit TRBD1. CDR3 length: 14 residues. J lost 5 bases, V lost 5 bases, and 6 bases had no gene match. Germline CDR1 and CDR2: SEHNR and FQNEAQ (reference sequence). The CDR3 is CASSTRTGVETQYF. The CDR3 DNA is TGTGCCAGCAGCACCCGGACAGGGGTTGAGACCCAGTACTTC.

This clonotype has more than one count but fewer than ten. The V gene is TRBV5-1, the J gene TRBJ2-7; TRBD1 matches at 8 bases. The CDR3 length is 13 residues. V gave up 6 bases and J gave up 1 base; unmatched junction bases: 3. CDR1 and CDR2 (germline): SGHRS, YFSETQ. In DNA form, the CDR3 reads TGCGCCAGCAAGGGACAGGCGTCCTACGAGCAGTACTTC. Its protein product is CASKGQASYEQYF.

This clonotype was observed at least ten times. V is TRBV12-3 or TRBV12-4 and J is TRBJ2-3; no reliable D call. CDR3 length: 13 amino acids. V lost 6 bases and J 3 bases, leaving 10 bases between the germline ends. The CDR3, as DNA: TGTGCCAGCAGACTCCGGGCTACAGATACGCAGTATTTT. This gives the protein CASRLRATDTQYF.

V is TRBV28 and J is TRBJ2-1; TRBD2 matches at 8 bases. V lost 3 bases, J lost 8 bases, and 6 bases stayed unmatched. This CDR3 comprises 14 residues. The germline CDR1 and CDR2 sequences are MDHEN and SYDVKM. The CDR3 DNA is TGTGCCAGCAGTTTCGAGCGGGAGAACCATGAGCAGTTCTTC. Its protein is CASSFERENHEQFF.

Ten or more counts support this clonotype. The J gene is TRBJ2-3, the V gene TRBV12-3 or TRBV12-4, with TRBD1 matching over 7 bases. Losses at the gene ends were 4 bases for V and 3 bases for J; bases not matched to a gene: 7. This CDR3 is 15 amino acids long. The CDR3 sequence is CASSYATGRTDTQYF. The CDR3 nucleotides read TGTGCCAGCAGTTACGCGACAGGGCGGACAGATACGCAGTATTTT.

This chain links TRBV4-2 with TRBJ2-7, with TRBD2 matching 8 bases. This CDR3 comprises 14 residues. Germline CDR1 and CDR2: LGHNA and YNFKEQ. V shed 3 bases and J 0 bases; nucleotides not matched to a gene: 1. In DNA form, the CDR3 reads TGTGCCAGCAGCCAGGGGACTAGCTCCTACGAGCAGTACTTC. This translates into CASSQGTSSYEQYF.

The chain uses TRBV15 and TRBJ2-7; TRBD1 matches 7 bases. V dropped 2 bases and J dropped 2; count of bases not matched to a gene: 3. Germline CDR1 reads LNHNV; CDR2 reads YYDKDF (reference sequence). The CDR3 has 14 residues. Written as DNA, the CDR3 is TGTGCCACCAGCAGAACAGGGGAAACCTACGAGCAGTACTTC. Translation gives CATSRTGETYEQYF.

Turning to this clonotype: This sequence may be a read error, since a much larger clone differs from it by one base. The chain recombines TRBV7-9 with TRBJ2-7; 9 nucleotides agree with TRBD1. There are 16 residues in the CDR3. V shed 5 bases, J shed 6 bases, and the junction held 14 bases outside the gene matches. Germline values: CDR1 SEHNR, CDR2 FQNEAQ (reference sequence). The CDR3 sequence: CASSPVDRGKRGEQYF. CDR3 DNA: TGTGCCAGCAGCCCTGTGGACAGGGGAAAAAGGGGCGAGCAGTACTTC.